This T cell receptor (beta chain) stems from a study of CD8 T cells in acute hepatitis C reinfection. The overall study: Sequences come from NS3-1073-specific CD8+ T cells, during acute infection and after clearance. Study results and caveats: Exact CDR3 sharing with other epitopes was rare, possibly method-limited.

Only in-frame clones appear in the TCRdb table, and some are missing; sequencing was by immunoSEQ multiplex PCR. This sample has thousands of clones; roughly 67% occur once, and the top ten carry 10% to 11%. Time point: at least 347 days after estimated infection, following spontaneous clearance. Sequencing of hepatitis C virus-specific cells was done ex vivo rather than after in vitro expansion. This clonotype was obtained from a man between 40 and 49 years old who spontaneously cleared hepatitis C infection. The sample was HCV NS3-1073 tetramer-sorted CD8+ T cells from PBMCs, taken at follow-up.

The CDR3 reads CASSYSRTGKIAFF. In DNA, the CDR3 is TGTGCCAGCAGTTACTCCCGGACAGGGAAGATTGCTTTCTTT. The V call is TRBV6-5, the J call TRBJ1-1, with 8 bases matching TRBD1. Per the germline V gene, CDR1 is MNHEY and CDR2 is SVGAGI. This CDR3 has 14 amino acids. The trim removed 0 bases at V and 11 bases at J, leaving 8 bases unmatched.